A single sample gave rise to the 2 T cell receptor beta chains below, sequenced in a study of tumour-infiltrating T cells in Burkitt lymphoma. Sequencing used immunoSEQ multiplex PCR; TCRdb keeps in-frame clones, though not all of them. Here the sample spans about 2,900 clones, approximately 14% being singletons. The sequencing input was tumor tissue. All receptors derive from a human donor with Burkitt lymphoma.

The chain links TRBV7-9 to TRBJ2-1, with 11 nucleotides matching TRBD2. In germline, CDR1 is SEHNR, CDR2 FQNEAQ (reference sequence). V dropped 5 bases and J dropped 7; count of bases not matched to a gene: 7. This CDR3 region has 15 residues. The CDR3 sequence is CASSVLAGDGNEQFF. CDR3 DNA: TGTGCCAGCAGCGTACTAGCGGGAGATGGGAATGAGCAGTTCTTC.

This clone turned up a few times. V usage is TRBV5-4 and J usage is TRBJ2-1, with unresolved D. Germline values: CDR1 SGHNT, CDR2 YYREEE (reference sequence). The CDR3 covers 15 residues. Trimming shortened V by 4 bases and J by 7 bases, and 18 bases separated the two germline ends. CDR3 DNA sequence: TGTGCCAGCAGCGGGATGACGGAAGGAGATAATGAGCAGTTCTTC. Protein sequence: CASSGMTEGDNEQFF.